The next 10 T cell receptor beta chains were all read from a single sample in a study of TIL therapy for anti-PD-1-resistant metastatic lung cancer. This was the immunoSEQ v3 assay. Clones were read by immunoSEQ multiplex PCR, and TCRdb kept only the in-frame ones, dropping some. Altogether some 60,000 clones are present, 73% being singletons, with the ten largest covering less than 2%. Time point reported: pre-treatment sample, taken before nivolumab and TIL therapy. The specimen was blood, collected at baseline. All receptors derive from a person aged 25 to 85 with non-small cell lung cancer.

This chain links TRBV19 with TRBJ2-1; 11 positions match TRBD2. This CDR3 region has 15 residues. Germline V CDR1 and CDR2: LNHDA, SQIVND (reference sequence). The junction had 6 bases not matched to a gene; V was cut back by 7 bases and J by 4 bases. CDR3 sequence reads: CASTPLAGGYNEQFF. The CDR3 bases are TGTGCCAGTACCCCATTAGCGGGAGGGTACAATGAGCAGTTCTTC.

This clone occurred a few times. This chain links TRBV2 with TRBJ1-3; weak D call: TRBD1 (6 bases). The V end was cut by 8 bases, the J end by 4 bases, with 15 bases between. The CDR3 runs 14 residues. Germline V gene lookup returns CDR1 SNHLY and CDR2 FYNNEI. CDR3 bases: TGTGCCAGCGTTAGGGGGACATCAGGAAACACCATATATTTT. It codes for CASVRGTSGNTIYF.

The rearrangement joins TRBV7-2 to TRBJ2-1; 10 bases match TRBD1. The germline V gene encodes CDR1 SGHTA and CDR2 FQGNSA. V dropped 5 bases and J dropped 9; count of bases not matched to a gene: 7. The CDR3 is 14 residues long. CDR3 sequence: CASSRQGALGEQFF. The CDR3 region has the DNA TGTGCCAGCAGCCGACAGGGGGCGCTGGGTGAGCAGTTCTTC. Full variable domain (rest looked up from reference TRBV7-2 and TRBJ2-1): GAGVSQSPSNKVTEKGKDVELRCDPISGHTALYWYRQSLGQGLEFLIYFQGNSAPDKSGLPSDRFSAERTGGSVSTLTIQRTQQEDSAVYLCASSRQGALGEQFFGPGTRLTVL.

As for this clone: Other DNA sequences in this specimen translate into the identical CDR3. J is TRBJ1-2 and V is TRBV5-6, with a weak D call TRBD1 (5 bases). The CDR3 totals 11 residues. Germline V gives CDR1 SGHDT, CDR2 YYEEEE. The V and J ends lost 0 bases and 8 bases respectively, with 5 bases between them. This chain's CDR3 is CASSLAGGYTF. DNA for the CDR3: TGTGCCAGCAGCTTGGCAGGGGGCTACACCTTC.

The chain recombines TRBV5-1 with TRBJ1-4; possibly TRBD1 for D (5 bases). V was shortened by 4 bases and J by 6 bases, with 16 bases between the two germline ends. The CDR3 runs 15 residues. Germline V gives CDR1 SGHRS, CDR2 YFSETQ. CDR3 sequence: CASSVGGLGDEKLFF. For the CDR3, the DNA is TGCGCCAGCAGCGTTGGGGGACTGGGCGATGAAAAACTGTTTTTT.

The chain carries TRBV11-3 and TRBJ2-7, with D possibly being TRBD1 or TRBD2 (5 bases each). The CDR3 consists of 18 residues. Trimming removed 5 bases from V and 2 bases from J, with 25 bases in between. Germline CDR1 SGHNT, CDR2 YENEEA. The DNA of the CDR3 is TGTGCCAGCAGCCCCCAGGGTTTAGCTGGGAGCGGCCCCTACGAGCAGTACTTC. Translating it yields CASSPQGLAGSGPYEQYF.

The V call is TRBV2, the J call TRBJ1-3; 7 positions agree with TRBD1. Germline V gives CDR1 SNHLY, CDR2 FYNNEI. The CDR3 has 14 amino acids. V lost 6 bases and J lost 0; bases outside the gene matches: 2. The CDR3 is CASRDRSSGNTIYF. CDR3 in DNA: TGTGCCAGCAGGGACAGGAGCTCTGGAAACACCATATATTTT.

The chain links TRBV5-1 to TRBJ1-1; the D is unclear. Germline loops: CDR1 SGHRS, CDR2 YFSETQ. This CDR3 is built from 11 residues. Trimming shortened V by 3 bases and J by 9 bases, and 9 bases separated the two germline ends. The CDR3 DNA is TGCGCCAGCAGCTCCGCCAGGCAAGCTTTCTTT. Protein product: CASSSARQAFF.

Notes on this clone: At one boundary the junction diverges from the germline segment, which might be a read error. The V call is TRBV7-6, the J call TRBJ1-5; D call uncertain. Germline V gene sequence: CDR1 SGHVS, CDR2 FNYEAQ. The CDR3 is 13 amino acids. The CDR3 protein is CASSLGSNQSQHF. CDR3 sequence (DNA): TGTGCCAGCAGCTTAGGGAGCAATCAGTCCCAGCATTTT.

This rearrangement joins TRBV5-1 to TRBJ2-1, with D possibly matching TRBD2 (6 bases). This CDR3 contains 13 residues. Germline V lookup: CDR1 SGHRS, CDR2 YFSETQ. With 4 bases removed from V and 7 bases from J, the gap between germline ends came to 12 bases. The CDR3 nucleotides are TGCGCCAGCAGCATCGGGACTCAGAATGAGCAGTTCTTC. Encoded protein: CASSIGTQNEQFF.